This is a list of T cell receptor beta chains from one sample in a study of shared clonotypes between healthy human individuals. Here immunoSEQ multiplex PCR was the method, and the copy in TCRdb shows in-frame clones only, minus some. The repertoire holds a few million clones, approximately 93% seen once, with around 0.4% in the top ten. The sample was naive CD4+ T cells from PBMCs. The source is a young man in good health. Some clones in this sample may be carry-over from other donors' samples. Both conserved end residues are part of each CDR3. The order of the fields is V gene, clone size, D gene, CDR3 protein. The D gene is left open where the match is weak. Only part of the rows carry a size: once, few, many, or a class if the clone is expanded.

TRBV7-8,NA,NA,CASSPSGAEYSNQPQHF
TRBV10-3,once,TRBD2,CAIRGRLAGVDEQYF
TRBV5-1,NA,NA,CASSLGGADTEAFF
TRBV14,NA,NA,CASSQVRRVGNEQFF
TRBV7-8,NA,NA,CASSSSRSTQYF
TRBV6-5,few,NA,CASSPRSPNYGYTF
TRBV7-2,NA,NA,CASSPRTDPGNTIYF
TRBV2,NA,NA,CASSEAGLGRGYEQYF
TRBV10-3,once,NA,CAISARGGADTQYF
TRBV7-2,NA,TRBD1,CASRQGVSTGELFF
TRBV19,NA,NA,CASSIQLRWELFF
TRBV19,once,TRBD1,CASSMTGNYEKLFF
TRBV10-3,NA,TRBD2,CAISESASGNEQFF
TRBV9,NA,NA,CASSVGFSDTQYF